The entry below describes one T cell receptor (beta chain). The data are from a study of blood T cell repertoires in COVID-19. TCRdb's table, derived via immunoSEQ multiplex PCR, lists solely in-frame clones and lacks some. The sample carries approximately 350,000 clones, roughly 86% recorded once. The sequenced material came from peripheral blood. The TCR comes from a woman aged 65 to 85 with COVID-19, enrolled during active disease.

CDR3 in amino acids: CASSIVRFSNQPQHF. The CDR3 DNA is TGTGCCAGTAGTATAGTTCGGTTTAGCAATCAGCCCCAGCATTTT. V and J are TRBV19 and TRBJ1-5; D is unresolved. V gave up 1 base and J gave up 0 bases, with 7 bases separating them. Germline CDR1 LNHDA, CDR2 SQIVND (reference sequence). There are 15 residues in the CDR3.